This T cell receptor (beta chain) was recorded in a study of cytomegalovirus exposure and HLA in healthy donors. 60 Vbeta and 13 Jbeta primers were used in PCR. The method was immunoSEQ multiplex PCR; TCRdb's version includes in-frame clones alone and lacks a portion of them. Of roughly 100,000 clones listed, 60% to 85% are singletons. The germline V gene has CDR1 MNHEY and CDR2 SVGAGI. The CDR3 length is 13 residues. Trimming removed 2 bases from V and 4 bases from J, with 8 bases in between. The receptor was derived from a woman aged 40 to 50 in good health and CMV-seropositive. The sample was PBMCs. The V and J genes are TRBV6-5 and TRBJ1-1; D not resolved. CDR3 coding DNA: TGTGCCAGCAGTTACGATGAGGGCACTGAAGCTTTCTTT. Translation gives CASSYDEGTEAFF.